These 22 T cell receptor beta chains were all obtained from the same sample, sequenced in a study of regulatory T cells in long-lasting Graves disease. The time point denotes: newly diagnosed GD, antithyroid drugs for less than 3 months. Making the TCR library involved RNA that had been extracted from PBMCs. The TCR beta library used iRepertoire HTBI primers with Arm-PCR amplification of CDR3. A single record per CDR3 protein comes from TCRdb applying MiXCR to the multiplex PCR reads. The repertoire has about 620,000 distinct CDR3 sequences, less than 20% of them found once; the top ten carry 15% to 20%. This sample also belongs to another study, concerning T cells in Graves' hyperthyroidism and ophthalmopathy.

The specimen was peripheral blood mononuclear cells (PBMCs), collected at new diagnosis, from a patient treated with antithyroid drugs. The receptors come from a woman aged 25 to 39 with Graves disease.

This clonotype came up a few times. The genes are TRBV20-1 and TRBJ2-1; 9 positions match TRBD2. The junction had 10 bases not matched to a gene; V was cut back by 1 base and J by 6 bases. CDR3 length equals 16 residues. Germline V gives CDR1 DFQATT, CDR2 SNEGSKA (reference sequence). In nucleotides, the CDR3 is TGCAGTGCTAGAGCGTTAGCGGGAGAGTGGAGCAATGAGCAGTTCTTC. It translates to CSARALAGEWSNEQFF.

This clonotype was observed a few times. V usage is TRBV5-1 and J usage is TRBJ1-2, with D hard to call. Trimming cost V 3 bases and J 5 bases, with 8 bases left between them. Germline V CDR1 and CDR2: SGHRS, YFSETQ. The CDR3 sequence is 12 residues long. CDR3 bases: TGCGCCAGCAGCTCCACCACTTATGGCTACACCTTC. It translates to CASSSTTYGYTF. The full variable domain, rest sourced from reference TRBV5-1 and TRBJ1-2, is KAGVTQTPRYLIKTRGQQVTLSCSPISGHRSVSWYQQTPGQGLQFLFEYFSETQRNKGNFPGRFSGRQFSNSRSEMNVSTLELGDSALYLCASSSTTYGYTFGSGTRLTVV.

To note about this clonotype: This may stem from a read error, because a much larger clone lies one nucleotide away. This chain uses TRBV7-2 with TRBJ2-3, with D possibly matching TRBD1 (5 bases). The germline CDR1 and CDR2 sequences are SGHTA and FQGNSA. Between the trimmed V and J ends, which lost 5 bases and 6 bases, there was a span of 12 bases. The CDR3 consists of 13 residues. The DNA for the CDR3 is TGTACCAGCAGCGCGGACACCAGGGATACGCAGTATTTT. The encoded protein is CTSSADTRDTQYF.

This clonotype occurred many times. This sequence joins TRBV20-1 and TRBJ2-7; 13 bases match TRBD2. V shed 5 bases and J 5 bases; nucleotides not matched to a gene: 9. Germline CDR1 DFQATT, CDR2 SNEGSKA (reference sequence). The CDR3 is 15 residues long. The CDR3 DNA sequence: TGCAGTGCTTTGGACGGGACTAGCGGGATGGACGAGCAGTACTTC. Translating it yields CSALDGTSGMDEQYF.

In this sample, this clonotype turned up once. J is TRBJ2-1 and V is TRBV30; TRBD2 matches 11 bases. V lost 2 bases, J lost 0 bases, and 18 bases stayed unmatched. Germline V gene data show CDR1 as GTSNPN and CDR2 as SVGIG (reference sequence). The CDR3 has 21 amino acids. For the CDR3, the DNA is TGTGCCTGGAGTCTTATAACAAAGGGACTAGCGGACCTCTACTCCTACAATGAGCAGTTCTTC. Amino acid sequence: CAWSLITKGLADLYSYNEQFF.

The genes are TRBV19 and TRBJ2-3; 7 bases line up with TRBD2. The ends lost 9 bases at V and 3 bases at J; junction bases unmatched: 15. CDR1 is LNHDA and CDR2 is SQIVND in the germline V gene (reference sequence). The CDR3 totals 16 residues. The CDR3 here is CASSYARGGRTDTQYF. CDR3 DNA: TGTGCCAGCAGTTACGCGAGGGGAGGGAGGACAGATACGCAGTATTTT. The complete variable domain, with remaining parts taken from reference TRBV19 and TRBJ2-3, reads DGGITQSPKYLFRKEGQNVTLSCEQNLNHDAMYWYRQDPGQGLRLIYYSQIVNDFQKGDIAEGYSVSREKKESFPLTVTSAQKNPTAFYLCASSYARGGRTDTQYFGPGTRLTVL.

V gene TRBV24-1 combines with J gene TRBJ2-1; the D gene could be TRBD1 or TRBD2 (5 bases each). The germline V and J ends were trimmed by 6 bases and 9 bases, with 26 bases remaining between them. Germline CDR1 KGHDR, CDR2 SFDVKD. The CDR3 sequence is 17 residues long. The CDR3 sequence: CATSRAPTGPSSAEQFF. The CDR3 DNA is TGTGCCACCAGTCGAGCCCCCACGGGACCCTCGTCTGCTGAGCAGTTCTTC.

This clonotype was found many times. At one of its ends the junction is not consistent with the germline gene, which may arise from a read error. V is TRBV12-3 or TRBV12-4 and J is TRBJ1-5; 7 nucleotides agree with TRBD1. This CDR3 contains 14 residues. CDR3 in amino acids: CASNLTGGNQPQHF. In DNA, the CDR3 is TGTGCCAGCAATTTAACAGGGGGCAATCAGCCCCAGCATTTT.

This clonotype was found many times. This chain joins TRBV7-3 and TRBJ1-6; 7 nucleotides match TRBD1. The J segment lost 8 bases and the V segment lost 3 bases, leaving 1 base of the junction unmatched. Germline CDR1 is SGHTA and CDR2 is FQGTGA. The CDR3 spans 13 residues. The CDR3 nucleotides read TGTGCCAGCAGCTTCGACAGGGATTCACCCCTCCACTTT. This encodes CASSFDRDSPLHF.

This clonotype was recorded many times. V usage is TRBV3-1 and J usage is TRBJ2-1, with 7 bases lining up with TRBD2. This CDR3 has 17 amino acids. The germline V gene encodes CDR1 LGHDT and CDR2 YNNKEL (reference sequence). J was trimmed by 4 bases and V by 4 bases; bases with no gene match: 13. The CDR3 reads CASSPPVFWEGYNEQFF. As DNA, the CDR3 is TGTGCCAGCAGCCCGCCAGTTTTCTGGGAGGGGTACAATGAGCAGTTCTTC.

This clonotype was detected many times. The chain joins TRBV6-1 to TRBJ2-7, with 7 bases lining up with TRBD2. There are 14 residues in the CDR3. V was clipped by 2 bases and J by 3 bases; unmatched bases: 4. The V gene's germline CDR1 is MNHNS and CDR2 SASEGT. CDR3 DNA sequence: TGTGCCAGCAGTGAAATGGGGGGGATCTACGAGCAGTACTTC. This sequence encodes CASSEMGGIYEQYF.

This clonotype was seen repeatedly, ten times or more. The chain employs TRBV20-1 and TRBJ2-7; 11 bases map to TRBD2. Unmatched junction bases numbered 3, after V lost 2 bases and J lost 3 bases. The CDR3 covers 14 residues. Germline-derived CDR1 and CDR2 are DFQATT and SNEGSKA (reference sequence). CDR3 amino acids: CSARTSGRGYEQYF. Written as DNA, the CDR3 is TGCAGTGCTAGAACTAGCGGGAGAGGCTACGAGCAGTACTTC.

V and J are TRBV27 and TRBJ2-6, with TRBD1 matching 7 bases. Germline V lookup: CDR1 MNHEY, CDR2 SMNVEV (reference sequence). The CDR3 has 19 residues. V shed 6 bases, J shed 4 bases, and the junction held 18 bases outside the gene matches. CDR3 protein: CASRLPGQKGPEGANVLTF. Written as DNA, the CDR3 is TGTGCCAGCAGATTGCCGGGACAGAAGGGGCCCGAGGGGGCCAACGTCCTGACTTTC. The full variable domain, with the rest looked up from reference TRBV27 and TRBJ2-6, is EAQVTQNPRYLITVTGKKLTVTCSQNMNHEYMSWYRQDPGLGLRQIYYSMNVEVTDKGDVPEGYKVSRKEKRNFPLILESPSPNQTSLYFCASRLPGQKGPEGANVLTFGAGSRLTVL.

This clonotype was counted only a few times. This sequence joins TRBV19 and TRBJ1-1; a weak D match, TRBD1 (5 bases). V lost 9 bases, J lost 4 bases, and 18 bases lay in between. The V gene's germline CDR1 is LNHDA and CDR2 SQIVND (reference sequence). The CDR3 sequence is 14 residues long. CDR3 sequence reads: CASGRSWGITEAFF. The CDR3 DNA is TGTGCCAGCGGTAGATCTTGGGGGATCACTGAAGCTTTCTTT.

On this clonotype itself: In this CDR3 the conserved last residue, phenylalanine or tryptophan, is missing, so a read error is likely. The chain recombines TRBV5-5 with TRBJ2-7; D is perhaps TRBD1 (6 bases). This CDR3 comprises 15 residues. CDR1 and CDR2 from the germline V gene are SGHKS and YYEKEE (reference sequence). Between the trimmed V and J ends, which lost 5 bases and 6 bases, there was a span of 21 bases. CDR3 loop: CASSETGHPLAEQYL. The DNA for the CDR3 is TGTGCCAGCAGTGAAACGGGACACCCTCTGGCCGAGCAGTACCTC.

This clonotype was seen many times. The CDR3 DNA sequence: TGTGCCAGCAGTGAAGGGGGACTACTATCGCAGGGGGCGGCAGATACGCAGTATTTT. Its protein product is CASSEGGLLSQGAADTQYF. This rearrangement joins TRBV2 to TRBJ2-3; D possibly corresponds to TRBD1 (8 bases). Germline V gene sequence: CDR1 SNHLY, CDR2 FYNNEI. This CDR3 region has 19 residues. Trimming took off 1 base at V and 4 bases at J, with 24 bases between the two ends.

V and J are TRBV3-1 and TRBJ2-7, with 8 bases aligning to TRBD2. This CDR3 contains 16 residues. Germline V lookup: CDR1 LGHDT, CDR2 YNNKEL (reference sequence). V shed 0 bases, J shed 0 bases, and the junction held 4 bases outside the gene matches. CDR3 sequence reads: CASSQDSSGGSYEQYF. CDR3 nucleotides: TGTGCCAGCAGCCAAGATTCGAGCGGGGGCTCCTACGAGCAGTACTTC.

This clonotype showed up many times. This chain uses TRBV7-8 with TRBJ1-4; D is unresolved. Germline CDR1 reads SGHVS; CDR2 reads FQNEAQ. The CDR3 is 15 residues long. Trimming removed 5 bases at V and 5 bases at J, with 15 bases between. CDR3 residues: CASSRGVTTNEKLFF. The CDR3 bases are TGTGCCAGCAGCCGCGGGGTGACGACCAATGAAAAACTGTTTTTT. Full variable domain (remainder filled in from reference TRBV7-8 and TRBJ1-4): GAGVSQSPRYKVAKRGQDVALRCDPISGHVSLFWYQQALGQGPEFLTYFQNEAQLDKSGLPSDRFFAERPEGSVSTLKIQRTQQEDSAVYLCASSRGVTTNEKLFFGSGTQLSVL.

This clonotype has at least ten counts. The genes are TRBV28 and TRBJ1-1; D unclear. V was cut by 3 bases and J by 0 bases, with 8 bases left in between. Germline V CDR1 and CDR2: MDHEN, SYDVKM. The CDR3 spans 14 residues. This CDR3 reads CASSFYGMNTEAFF. CDR3 coding DNA: TGTGCCAGCAGTTTCTATGGAATGAACACTGAAGCTTTCTTT.

This clonotype was recorded a few times. V gene TRBV29-1 combines with J gene TRBJ2-1, with D perhaps matching TRBD2 (6 bases). CDR1 is SQVTM, CDR2 ANQGSEA, per germline. V was pared by 4 bases and J by 6 bases, with 22 bases between. CDR3 length: 16 amino acids. Written as DNA, the CDR3 is TGCAGCGTTGGTGGAGTCGGCGGGGCGGGGTCCAATGAGCAGTTCTTC. This gives the protein CSVGGVGGAGSNEQFF.

This clonotype appeared many times. The junction departs from the called germline gene at one end, perhaps through a read error. This chain links TRBV20-1 with TRBJ1-1; D gene uncertain. In germline, CDR1 is DFQATT, CDR2 SNEGSKA (reference sequence). The CDR3 is 13 residues long. The CDR3 here is CSATAMANTEAFF. The CDR3 bases are TGCAGCGCTACGGCGATGGCGAACACTGAAGCTTTCTTT.

This chain uses TRBV24-1 with TRBJ2-1; a weak D match, TRBD2 (6 bases). CDR1 KGHDR and CDR2 SFDVKD come from the germline V gene. Trimming shortened V by 4 bases and J by 0 bases, and 12 bases separated the two germline ends. CDR3 length: 16 amino acids. The CDR3 protein is CATSDPLAVSYNEQFF. The CDR3 bases are TGTGCCACCAGTGACCCTTTAGCGGTCTCCTACAATGAGCAGTTCTTC.